Each of the 20 T cell receptor beta chains below was sequenced from the same sample in a study of CD8 T cells in ankylosing spondylitis. Findings of the study overall: Characteristic, it appeared, of ankylosing spondylitis blood was a TCR beta motif of about eight highly homologous variants.

MiXCR, applied by TCRdb to the 5' RACE reads, yields one record per CDR3 protein. The sample lists about 700,000 distinct CDR3 sequences; 15% to 20% were seen once. The antigens of these receptors remain unknown. The sequenced material came from blood, either unsorted or a sorted T cell fraction (not recorded which). These receptors were collected from a male donor with ankylosing spondylitis.

This clonotype was seen a handful of times. This chain links TRBV5-1 with TRBJ2-5; possibly TRBD1 for D (6 bases). Germline V gene lookup returns CDR1 SGHRS and CDR2 YFSETQ. Trimming shortened V by 3 bases and J by 1 base, and 10 bases separated the two germline ends. The CDR3 loop spans 14 amino acids. The CDR3 DNA reads as TGCGCCAGCAGCTCAGGACAGACCCAAGAGACCCAGTACTTC. Translating gives CASSSGQTQETQYF.

The V call is TRBV20-1, the J call TRBJ2-7, with 7 bases that match TRBD2. Trimming at V came to 5 bases and at J to 3 bases, leaving 16 bases not matched to a gene. CDR3 length: 16 residues. In germline, CDR1 is DFQATT, CDR2 SNEGSKA (reference sequence). The CDR3: CSAYDYFSSGSYEQYF. DNA of the CDR3: TGCAGTGCTTATGACTACTTTTCTAGCGGCAGCTACGAGCAGTACTTC.

This clonotype showed up just a few times. The chain employs TRBV10-3 and TRBJ2-1; 9 bases align to TRBD2. V lost 3 bases and J lost 3; bases outside the gene matches: 9. CDR1 is ENHRY and CDR2 is SYGVKD in the germline V gene. CDR3 length: 17 amino acids. As DNA, the CDR3 is TGTGCCATCAGTGAAGAACTAGCGCGGGGGGGCTACAATGAGCAGTTCTTC. Amino acid sequence: CAISEELARGGYNEQFF.

The V call is TRBV29-1, the J call TRBJ1-5, with D perhaps TRBD1 (5 bases). This CDR3 has 12 amino acids. Trimming removed 5 bases from V and 7 bases from J, with 12 bases in between. Per the germline V gene, CDR1 is SQVTM and CDR2 is ANQGSEA. For the CDR3, the DNA is TGCAGCGTTAGCCTGGGGACGCAGCCCCAGCATTTT. Translated, it gives CSVSLGTQPQHF.

This clonotype came up a few times. This chain uses TRBV18 with TRBJ2-3, with 7 positions matching TRBD2. Germline-derived CDR1 and CDR2 are KGHSH and LQKENI. V was clipped by 3 bases and J by 4 bases; unmatched bases: 10. The CDR3 loop spans 16 amino acids. CDR3 in amino acids: CASSPLAALAPDTQYF. The CDR3 DNA is TGTGCCAGCTCACCTCTAGCGGCCCTGGCGCCAGATACGCAGTATTTT.

The chain is built from TRBV19 and TRBJ1-5, with 7 positions matching TRBD1. The J segment lost 0 bases and the V segment lost 3 bases, leaving 8 bases of the junction unmatched. This CDR3 contains 17 residues. Germline V gene sequence: CDR1 LNHDA, CDR2 SQIVND (reference sequence). CDR3 coding DNA: TGTGCCAGTAGTATCCCGGGACAGCCCTATAGCAATCAGCCCCAGCATTTT. Amino acid sequence: CASSIPGQPYSNQPQHF.

The sample holds many counts of this clonotype. This rearrangement joins TRBV12-3 or TRBV12-4 to TRBJ2-3; 12 bases are a match to TRBD2. This CDR3 is 15 amino acids long. V lost 5 bases, J lost 4 bases, and 4 bases stayed unmatched. This chain's CDR3 is CASSGLAGKSDTQYF. The CDR3 bases are TGTGCCAGCAGTGGACTAGCGGGAAAGTCAGATACGCAGTATTTT.

The chain couples TRBV12-3 or TRBV12-4 to TRBJ2-2, with D hard to call. The V end lost 3 bases, the J end lost 6 bases, and 5 bases lay between the germline ends. This CDR3 is 12 amino acids long. DNA of the CDR3: TGTGCCAGCAGTTTGGTCCCCGGGGAGCTGTTTTTT. Amino acid sequence: CASSLVPGELFF.

In its sample, this clonotype was seen a few times. The rearrangement joins TRBV6-5 to TRBJ2-2; 8 nucleotides align to TRBD1. With 1 base clipped from V and 6 bases from J, the junction kept 10 bases outside the gene matches. This CDR3 is 17 amino acids long. Germline CDR1 reads MNHEY; CDR2 reads SVGAGI. In nucleotides, the CDR3 is TGTGCCAGCAGTTACTTACCGCAGGGGGCCGGTCCCGGGGAGCTGTTTTTT. Translating it yields CASSYLPQGAGPGELFF.

This clonotype was found a few times. The V call is TRBV2, the J call TRBJ1-2; D remains unclear. Germline assignment: CDR1 SNHLY and CDR2 FYNNEI. This CDR3 is built from 11 residues. Trimming took 6 bases from V and 6 from J, leaving 8 bases between them. CDR3 sequence: CASSETHGYTF. The CDR3 nucleotides are TGTGCCAGCAGCGAGACCCATGGCTACACCTTC.

This sequence joins TRBV7-2 and TRBJ2-1; no firm D call. This CDR3 is 14 amino acids long. Germline assignment: CDR1 SGHTA and CDR2 FQGNSA. Between the trimmed V and J ends, which lost 5 bases and 8 bases, there was a span of 16 bases. CDR3 loop: CASSIGLKRDEQFF. The CDR3 DNA is TGTGCCAGCAGCATAGGGCTCAAAAGGGATGAGCAGTTCTTC.

The rearrangement uses TRBV6-2 or TRBV6-3 and TRBJ2-1; 11 bases are a match to TRBD1. The CDR3 length is 16 residues. V gave up 1 base and J gave up 4 bases; unmatched junction bases: 3. Germline lookup yields CDR1 MNHEY and CDR2 SVGEGT. The CDR3: CASSYFGQGAYNEQFF. Written as DNA, the CDR3 is TGTGCCAGCAGTTACTTCGGACAGGGGGCTTACAATGAGCAGTTCTTC.

This clonotype turned up a few times. This chain uses TRBV12-3 or TRBV12-4 with TRBJ2-2, with a tentative D call TRBD2 (5 bases). The CDR3 extends over 11 amino acids. Trimming removed 8 bases from V and 7 bases from J, with 8 bases in between. The CDR3 nucleotides read TGTGCCAGCGATCGGGGCGGGGAGCTGTTTTTT. It translates to CASDRGGELFF.

This clonotype was found a few times. The chain links TRBV20-1 to TRBJ2-3; a possible D gene is TRBD1 (6 bases). Trimming removed 5 bases from V and 4 bases from J, with 16 bases in between. The CDR3 covers 14 residues. Germline assignment: CDR1 DFQATT and CDR2 SNEGSKA (reference sequence). For the CDR3, the DNA is TGCAGTGCTTCCCATCGACAGGCTGCAGATACGCAGTATTTT. As protein: CSASHRQAADTQYF.

The chain is built from TRBV5-1 and TRBJ1-2, with TRBD1 matching over 11 bases. V shed 4 bases, J shed 7 bases, and the junction held 6 bases outside the gene matches. From germline, CDR1 is SGHRS and CDR2 YFSETQ. This CDR3 is built from 14 residues. In nucleotides, the CDR3 is TGCGCCAGCAGCCCACTGGACAGGGGGCTTGGCTACACCTTC. Protein sequence: CASSPLDRGLGYTF. The complete variable domain, with remaining parts taken from reference TRBV5-1 and TRBJ1-2, reads KAGVTQTPRYLIKTRGQQVTLSCSPISGHRSVSWYQQTPGQGLQFLFEYFSETQRNKGNFPGRFSGRQFSNSRSEMNVSTLELGDSALYLCASSPLDRGLGYTFGSGTRLTVV.

This clonotype was seen more than once but under ten times. The junction departs from the called germline gene at one end, perhaps through a read error. The rearrangement uses TRBV7-7 and TRBJ2-5; a possible D gene is TRBD2 (5 bases). Germline V lookup: CDR1 SSHAT, CDR2 FNYEAQ (reference sequence). The CDR3 has 15 residues. The CDR3 protein is CASSLVPGGGETQYF. DNA for the CDR3: TGTGCTAGCAGCTTAGTCCCAGGAGGAGGAGAGACCCAGTACTTC.

The chain carries TRBV14 and TRBJ2-5, with 8 bases matching TRBD2. CDR3 size: 17 residues. The germline CDR1 and CDR2 sequences are SGHDN and FVKESK. With 4 bases clipped from V and 0 bases from J, the junction kept 10 bases outside the gene matches. CDR3 in DNA: TGTGCCAGCAGCCGGAGGAGCGGGAGCGCGTACCAAGAGACCCAGTACTTC. Its protein product is CASSRRSGSAYQETQYF.

This clonotype was seen more than once but under ten times. The V call is TRBV10-3, the J call TRBJ2-1; D may be TRBD1 or TRBD2 (5 bases each). This CDR3 is 13 amino acids long. Germline assignment: CDR1 ENHRY and CDR2 SYGVKD. V was trimmed by 6 bases and J by 5 bases, leaving 11 bases between them. CDR3 coding DNA: TGTGCCATCAGCGCCGGGACGGACAATGAGCAGTTCTTC. This encodes CAISAGTDNEQFF.

This chain connects TRBV20-1 to TRBJ2-1; D uncertain. The CDR3 loop spans 13 amino acids. V was cut by 0 bases and J by 4 bases, with 7 bases left in between. Germline CDR1 is DFQATT and CDR2 is SNEGSKA (reference sequence). DNA of the CDR3: TGCAGTGCTAGAGAAGTGGGTTACAATGAGCAGTTCTTC. Amino acids: CSAREVGYNEQFF.

This clonotype has a handful of counts. This rearrangement joins TRBV11-2 to TRBJ2-3; the D gene is possibly TRBD1 (5 bases). The V gene's germline CDR1 is SGHAT and CDR2 FQNNGV. CDR3 size: 15 residues. With 1 base removed from V and 2 bases from J, the gap between germline ends came to 10 bases. CDR3 in DNA: TGTGCCAGCAGCTTAGGGCAGGGCCACACAGATACGCAGTATTTT. This gives the protein CASSLGQGHTDTQYF.